The table lists the clone carrying this TCR beta chain with a few counts. CDR1 is MNHEY and CDR2 is SVGAGI in the germline V gene. The V and J ends lost 6 bases and 4 bases, in that order; junction bases with no gene match: 7. The CDR3 sequence is 15 residues long. As every portion of the isolated RNA was reverse transcribed, the sequencing read expressed TCRB transcripts. Generated by immunoSEQ multiplex PCR, the TCRdb table keeps only in-frame clones and is missing some. The sample holds a few hundred thousand clones, around an eighth seen once. This sample is drawn from a study of beta chain features in type 1 diabetes.

The sample consisted of naive CD4+ T cells from blood. The genes are TRBV6-5 and TRBJ2-1, with 9 bases that match TRBD1. The sequence came from a man younger than 30 in good health. This chain's CDR3 is CASSYIGTGYNEQFF. The CDR3, as DNA: TGTGCCAGCAGCTATATTGGGACAGGGTACAATGAGCAGTTCTTC.